The rows below give T cell receptor beta chains drawn from one sample of a study of T cells in Graves' hyperthyroidism and ophthalmopathy. TCRdb reanalysed the multiplex PCR reads using MiXCR and keeps one entry per CDR3 protein. Altogether roughly 380,000 distinct CDR3 sequences are present, approximately 14% being singletons, with the ten largest covering more than 4.5%. The sequenced sample was blood. These receptors were collected from a woman in her late teens or twenties with Graves' hyperthyroidism. CDR3s include the opening cysteine and the closing phenylalanine or tryptophan. A D gene is named only where the DNA matches it firmly. Clone size is given for some rows only: seen once, a few or many times, or a class if the clone is expanded.

J	size	D	V	DNA	CDR3
TRBJ1-1	-	-	TRBV4-1	TGCGCCAGCAGCCAAGATGGTTTCGCCGGGGGGAACACTGAAGCTTTCTTT	CASSQDGFAGGNTEAFF
TRBJ2-6	-	-	TRBV19	TGTGCCAGTATATCGGGAAGAGTTCTCTCTGGGGCCAACGTCCTGACTTTC	CASISGRVLSGANVLTF
TRBJ1-5	few	TRBD1	TRBV20-1	TGCAGTGTGGGTTTTCTCCCGCACCGGGACAGGAGAAATCAGCCCCAGCATTTT	CSVGFLPHRDRRNQPQHF
TRBJ1-5	-	-	TRBV19	TGTGCCAGTAGTATACTGGGAGAACAGGGAAAGTTGAGCAATCAGCCCCAGCATTTT	CASSILGEQGKLSNQPQHF
TRBJ2-7	many	-	TRBV20-1	TGCAGTGCTAGAGATTACCGGGCGGGCGTCTCCTACGAGCAGTACTTC	CSARDYRAGVSYEQYF
TRBJ1-2	-	TRBD1	TRBV6-5	TGTGCCAGCAGATACAGGGGCTTGGGCTATGGCTACACCTTC	CASRYRGLGYGYTF
TRBJ2-7	few	-	TRBV9	TGTGCCAGCAGCGTAGACGCTGGGAGCCACGAGCAGTACTTC	CASSVDAGSHEQYF
TRBJ1-1	few	TRBD1	TRBV29-1	TGCAGCGTTGCCACAGGGGGCGCGGCTGAAGCTTTCTTT	CSVATGGAAEAFF
TRBJ2-2	many	-	TRBV12-3/TRBV12-4	TGTGCCAGCAGCCTGCTCCAGACCGGGGAGCTGTTTTTT	CASSLLQTGELFF
TRBJ2-5	-	TRBD1	TRBV5-1	TGCGCCAGCAGCCCGGCAGGGGACAGGGTGGAGACCCAGTACTTC	CASSPAGDRVETQYF
TRBJ2-5	-	TRBD2	TRBV27	TGTGCCAGCAATCCGGGACTAGCGGGAAGAGAGACCCAGTACTTC	CASNPGLAGRETQYF
TRBJ2-1	many	TRBD1	TRBV27	TGTGCCAGCAGTTCTCCGGGACAGGGAGGCAATGAGCAGTTCTTC	CASSSPGQGGNEQFF
TRBJ1-1	many	TRBD1	TRBV30	TGTGCCTGGAGTGTAAAAAGAGGGGGTAGACAGGGATCCGAAGCTTTCTTT	CAWSVKRGGRQGSEAFF
TRBJ2-2	-	TRBD1	TRBV4-1	TGCGCCAGCAGCCAAGAGACAGGGGGTAGCACCGGGGAGCTGTTTTTT	CASSQETGGSTGELFF
TRBJ1-2	-	-	TRBV9	TGTGCCAGCAGCGTAGCTGCCGGGACTAACTATGGCTACACCTTC	CASSVAAGTNYGYTF
TRBJ1-2	-	-	TRBV9	TGTGCCAGCAGCGCCTCGGGACCGGACGGCTACACCTTC	CASSASGPDGYTF
TRBJ2-1	many	TRBD2	TRBV11-1	TGTGCCAGCAGCTTAGCTCTAGCGGGAGGAGGGGGGCCCGGCAATGAGCAGTTCTTC	CASSLALAGGGGPGNEQFF
TRBJ1-5	few	-	TRBV20-1	TGCAGTGCTAGGAGGGTAGGGTATAGCAATCAGCCCCAGCATTTT	CSARRVGYSNQPQHF
TRBJ2-7	-	-	TRBV7-9	TGTGCCAGCAGCCAAGTAGGGCAGGGAGCCTACGAGCAGTACTTC	CASSQVGQGAYEQYF
TRBJ2-3	few	TRBD2	TRBV7-7	TGTGCTAGCAGCTTAGGCGCGGGAGGGCCTTCGTTCACAGATACGCAGTATTTT	CASSLGAGGPSFTDTQYF
TRBJ2-5	many	TRBD2	TRBV12-3/TRBV12-4	TGTGCCAGCAGCCCAACACTGGGACTAGCGGGAGAAGAGACCCAGTACTTC	CASSPTLGLAGEETQYF
TRBJ2-5	many	TRBD2	TRBV7-9	TGTGCCAGCAGCTTTGGCGGGAGGGCAGTGTTCCAAGAGACCCAGTACTTC	CASSFGGRAVFQETQYF
TRBJ2-1	few	-	TRBV6-1	TGTGCCAGCAGTGATCTGACCTGGGAGCAGTTCTTC	CASSDLTWEQFF
TRBJ2-3	many	TRBD1	TRBV7-9	TGTGCCAGCAGCTGGGACAGCTTCACAGATACGCAGTATTTT	CASSWDSFTDTQYF
TRBJ2-5	-	-	TRBV5-1	TGCGCCAGCAGCCCCTGGGGTCAGTACCAAGAGACCCAGTACTTC	CASSPWGQYQETQYF
TRBJ2-7	many	-	TRBV28	TGTGCCAGCAGAAAAAGAGCCATTAGTTTTAACGAGCAGTACTTC	CASRKRAISFNEQYF
TRBJ2-2	many	TRBD2	TRBV12-3/TRBV12-4	TGTGCCAGCAGTCCCCCCGGGACTAGAACCGGGGAGCTGTTTTTT	CASSPPGTRTGELFF
TRBJ2-6	-	-	TRBV10-3	TGTGCCACCGCGGACGGCTTCTCTGGGGCCAACGTCCTGACTTTC	CATADGFSGANVLTF
TRBJ1-4	-	-	TRBV20-1	TGCAGTGCTAGAAACCCTAAGGTTGAAAAACTGTTTTTT	CSARNPKVEKLFF
TRBJ2-5	many	TRBD1	TRBV12-3/TRBV12-4	TGTGCCAGCAGCCCCGGGACAGGGGGCGAGGTTGACCAAGAGACCCAGTACTTC	CASSPGTGGEVDQETQYF
TRBJ2-1	many	TRBD1	TRBV7-9	TGTGCCAGCAGCTCACCCTTTGGACAGGGGCACAATGAGCAGTTCTTC	CASSSPFGQGHNEQFF
TRBJ1-2	few	-	TRBV7-2	TGTGCCAGCAGCTTAGGCGGGGGGGCTTCTGGCTACACCTTC	CASSLGGGASGYTF
TRBJ1-3	-	-	TRBV28	TGTGCCAGCAGTTCACCAGGGGAAGGGGCCGGAAACACCATATATTTT	CASSSPGEGAGNTIYF
TRBJ2-7	many	TRBD2	TRBV20-1	TGCAGTGCTGGACTAGCGGGAGGGACCTACGAGCAGTACTTC	CSAGLAGGTYEQYF
TRBJ2-3	few	-	TRBV12-3/TRBV12-4	TGTGCCAGCGGGGGCCCGGCAGATACGCAGTATTTT	CASGGPADTQYF
TRBJ2-1	few	TRBD1	TRBV5-4	TGTGCCAGCAGCCCCCCTGGGACAGGGACTTTTCCTATTAATGAGCAGTTCTTC	CASSPPGTGTFPINEQFF
TRBJ1-1	few	-	TRBV11-1	TGTGCCAGCAGGGGGGGCACTGAAGCTTTCTTT	CASRGGTEAFF
TRBJ1-5	few	TRBD1	TRBV2	TGTGCCAGCAGTGTTGGACAGGCCAGCAATCAGCCCCAGCATTTT	CASSVGQASNQPQHF
TRBJ2-5	many	TRBD1	TRBV6-1	TGTGCCAGCAGCCACAGGGGCGAGACCCAGTACTTC	CASSHRGETQYF
TRBJ1-5	many	-	TRBV12-3/TRBV12-4	TGTGCCAGCAGCCTCGGGAGAGGGGCTCGTAATCAGCCCCAGCATTTT	CASSLGRGARNQPQHF
TRBJ1-2	-	-	TRBV29-1	TGCAGCGTTGACAGGGCGAGCTTCTACACCTTC	CSVDRASFYTF
TRBJ2-7	many	-	TRBV19	TGTGCCAGTAGTCTCAAAACCGGGACAACCTACGAGCAGTACTTC	CASSLKTGTTYEQYF
TRBJ2-1	many	TRBD2	TRBV2	TGTGCCAGTTACTTAGCGGGAGCCTACAATGAGCAGTTCTTC	CASYLAGAYNEQFF
TRBJ1-5	many	TRBD1	TRBV27	TGTGCCAGCAGTGCCGGGACAGGGGGCGGACAGCCCCAGCATTTT	CASSAGTGGGQPQHF
TRBJ2-3	few	TRBD2	TRBV30	TGTGCCTGGAGTCCCCTAGCGGGAACAGATACGCAGTATTTT	CAWSPLAGTDTQYF
TRBJ1-1	many	-	TRBV10-3	TGTGCCATCAGTGAGGAGGCCCGTTCTGAAGCTTTCTTT	CAISEEARSEAFF
TRBJ2-7	few	TRBD1	TRBV12-3/TRBV12-4	TGTGCCAGCAGTCCGCCGTCAGGGGGCGCGGTCTACGAGCAGTACTTC	CASSPPSGGAVYEQYF
TRBJ2-7	many	TRBD2	TRBV11-2	TGTGCCAGCAGACTAGCGGGGACCTACGAGCAGTACTTC	CASRLAGTYEQYF
TRBJ1-5	few	TRBD1	TRBV19	TGTGCCAGTACCGAATCGACAGGGGCGCTCAATCAGCCCCAGCATTTT	CASTESTGALNQPQHF
TRBJ1-1	few	-	TRBV11-2	TGTGCCAGCAGCTTAGAGTGGAGCATGAACACTGAAGCTTCCTTT	CASSLEWSMNTEASF
TRBJ2-1	many	TRBD2	TRBV18	TGTGCCAGCTCCCCTACTAGCGGGAGATACAATGAGCAGTTCTTC	CASSPTSGRYNEQFF
TRBJ2-2	many	TRBD2	TRBV6-2/TRBV6-3	TGTGCCAGCAGTTACTCCCGGGAGGGACTAGCGATCCCCGGGGAGCTGTTTTTT	CASSYSREGLAIPGELFF
TRBJ2-7	many	-	TRBV20-1	TGCAGTGCGTATGACCCCAGCAGGAAGACCTACGAGCAGTACTTC	CSAYDPSRKTYEQYF
TRBJ2-5	-	TRBD1	TRBV2	TGTGCCAGCAGCGGATCCCCGGGGACAGGGCAAGAGACCCAGTACTTC	CASSGSPGTGQETQYF
TRBJ2-7	many	TRBD1	TRBV6-2/TRBV6-3	TGTGCCAGCAGTTGGGACAGCCCCCCCTACGAGCAGTACTTC	CASSWDSPPYEQYF
TRBJ2-2	many	-	TRBV11-2	TGTGCCAGCAGCTTAGCCCACTTAGTCACCGGGGAGCTGTTTTTT	CASSLAHLVTGELFF
TRBJ2-1	few	-	TRBV19	TGTGCCAGTAGTATAGAGGGATTAGTAAACAATGAGCAGTTCTTC	CASSIEGLVNNEQFF
TRBJ2-1	many	-	TRBV28	TGTGCCAGCATCACACCTTGGGGGAGCAATTCCGGGGGGCAGTTCTTC	CASITPWGSNSGGQFF
TRBJ2-5	many	-	TRBV28	TGTGCCAGCAGTTTCCAGGGTCTGGATGGGGCCCAGTACTTC	CASSFQGLDGAQYF
TRBJ1-1	many	-	TRBV11-2	TGTGCCAGCAGTCATCAGAACACTGAAGCTTTCTTT	CASSHQNTEAFF